These T cell receptor beta chains were read from a single sample in a study of cytomegalovirus exposure and HLA in healthy donors. Assay: immunoSEQ multiplex PCR; the TCRdb copy retains only in-frame clones and omits some. Among 150,000 to 200,000 clones listed, roughly nine tenths were seen once. Material for sequencing was PBMCs. These receptors were taken from a woman in her twenties or thirties in good health and CMV-seronegative. CDR3s include the opening cysteine and the closing phenylalanine or tryptophan. D genes are given only for firm matches. Clone size is given for some rows only: seen once, a few or many times, or a class if the clone is expanded.

TRBV11-2	TRBJ2-2	.	.	CASSLEGLTGELFF	TGTGCCAGCAGCTTAGAGGGGCTTACCGGGGAGCTGTTTTTT
TRBV11-2	TRBJ2-7	.	once	CASRGPTVEPLISYEQYF	TGTGCCAGCAGGGGGCCCACAGTGGAGCCCCTAATTTCCTACGAGCAGTACTTC
TRBV9	TRBJ1-2	TRBD1	.	CASSGRWATGAAQGYTF	TGTGCCAGCAGCGGTAGATGGGCTACAGGGGCGGCTCAAGGCTACACCTTC
TRBV25-1	TRBJ2-7	TRBD2	.	CASSEYGGGRDEQYF	TGTGCCAGCAGTGAATACGGCGGCGGGAGGGACGAGCAGTACTTC
TRBV5-4	TRBJ2-7	TRBD2	.	CASSPGTSGGSSAYEQYF	TGTGCCAGCAGTCCCGGGACTAGCGGGGGGTCCTCCGCCTACGAGCAGTACTTC
TRBV5-6	TRBJ1-5	.	once	CASSPRGGRDGNQPQHF	TGTGCCAGCAGCCCCCGGGGGGGCAGGGATGGCAATCAGCCCCAGCATTTT
TRBV7-9	TRBJ2-7	.	.	CASSLGDRPYEQYF	TGTGCCAGCAGCTTAGGAGACAGGCCCTACGAGCAGTACTTC
TRBV29-1	TRBJ1-2	TRBD1	.	CSGGQDGYTF	TGCAGCGGTGGACAGGATGGCTACACCTTC
TRBV7-3	TRBJ2-7	TRBD1	.	CASSPSRDSPYEQYF	TGTGCCAGCAGCCCCTCCCGGGACAGTCCCTACGAGCAGTACTTC
TRBV18	TRBJ1-5	TRBD1	.	CASSPGDRGAGQPQHF	TGTGCCAGCTCACCAGGCGACAGGGGTGCAGGTCAGCCCCAGCATTTT
TRBV15	TRBJ2-7	.	.	CATSRDRTFREQYF	TGTGCCACCAGCAGAGACCGGACTTTCCGCGAGCAGTACTTC
TRBV6-4	TRBJ2-7	TRBD2	.	CASGGLAGSPHLVSYEQYF	TGTGCCAGCGGGGGACTAGCGGGGTCTCCACATCTTGTCTCCTACGAGCAGTACTTC
TRBV7-2	TRBJ2-2	.	.	CASSPTGLRELFF	TGTGCCAGCAGCCCGACAGGTCTCCGGGAGCTGTTTTTT
TRBV29-1	TRBJ1-1	.	.	CSVATSGSTEAFF	TGCAGCGTCGCCACCTCAGGGAGCACTGAAGCTTTCTTT
TRBV9	TRBJ2-3	.	.	CASSVPSPGRNTDTQYF	TGTGCCAGCAGCGTCCCATCACCGGGCCGAAACACAGATACGCAGTATTTT
TRBV5-1	TRBJ1-5	.	.	CASSLGGNPRGGSNQPQHF	TGCGCCAGCAGCCTGGGGGGCAATCCCCGTGGGGGTAGCAATCAGCCCCAGCATTTT
TRBV27	TRBJ2-7	TRBD2	once	CASSPTGGGPYEQYF	TGTGCCAGCAGCCCAACGGGGGGGGGCCCCTACGAGCAGTACTTC
TRBV4-3	TRBJ2-7	.	.	CASSQDRGRYEQYF	TGCGCCAGCAGCCAAGACCGAGGGCGGTACGAGCAGTACTTC
TRBV6-1	TRBJ2-3	.	.	CASSETATSDTQYF	TGTGCCAGCAGTGAAACAGCCACTTCGGATACGCAGTATTTT
TRBV28	TRBJ2-1	TRBD2	.	CATRTGGSYNEQFF	TGTGCCACCAGGACGGGGGGGTCCTACAATGAGCAGTTCTTC
TRBV6-6	TRBJ1-1	TRBD1	.	CASSSGTGNTEAFF	TGTGCCAGCAGCTCCGGGACAGGTAACACTGAAGCTTTCTTT
TRBV7-8	TRBJ2-7	TRBD1	.	CASSLVTGAYEQYF	TGTGCCAGCAGCTTAGTGACAGGGGCCTACGAGCAGTACTTC
TRBV4-3	TRBJ2-1	.	.	CASSQGVLRVLEQFF	TGCGCCAGCAGCCAAGGAGTCCTGCGGGTCCTTGAGCAGTTCTTC
TRBV7-2	TRBJ2-3	.	.	CASSFVTGASTDTQYF	TGTGCCAGCAGCTTTGTGACGGGGGCTAGCACAGATACGCAGTATTTT
TRBV4-2	TRBJ1-1	TRBD1	.	CASSQDRGLRGQVGLNTEAFF	TGTGCCAGCAGCCAAGATAGGGGCTTGAGGGGGCAGGTAGGGTTGAACACTGAAGCTTTCTTT
TRBV2	TRBJ1-4	TRBD1	.	CASRVNPGQGNEKLFF	TGTGCCAGCCGCGTTAATCCGGGACAGGGGAATGAAAAACTGTTTTTT
TRBV28	TRBJ1-2	TRBD1	.	CASRDRGSGGYTF	TGTGCCAGCCGGGACAGGGGATCTGGTGGCTACACCTTC
TRBV6-6	TRBJ2-1	TRBD2	.	CASSPRTSGSYNEQFF	TGTGCCAGCAGTCCCAGGACTAGCGGATCCTACAATGAGCAGTTCTTC
TRBV4-3	TRBJ1-6	.	.	CASSQSHSGAFNSPLHF	TGCGCCAGCAGCCAAAGCCACTCAGGGGCCTTCAATTCACCCCTCCACTTT
TRBV5-8	TRBJ2-1	.	.	CASWGALTGDEQFF	TGTGCCAGCTGGGGTGCCCTCACGGGCGATGAGCAGTTCTTC
TRBV2	TRBJ1-5	.	.	CASSDRRGWDQPQHF	TGTGCCAGCAGTGATCGTAGGGGGTGGGATCAGCCCCAGCATTTT
TRBV6-1	TRBJ2-4	TRBD2	.	CATESGGLAKNIQYF	TGTGCCACGGAGTCGGGGGGGCTAGCCAAAAACATTCAGTACTTC
TRBV6-5	TRBJ1-5	TRBD1	few	CASSTGGEQPQHF	TGTGCCAGCAGCACAGGGGGGGAGCAGCCCCAGCATTTT
TRBV29-1	TRBJ1-2	.	.	CSVGGSNYGYTF	TGCAGCGTTGGTGGCAGTAACTATGGCTACACCTTC
TRBV7-2	TRBJ2-5	.	.	CASSSEDRDQETQYF	TGTGCCAGCAGCTCGGAAGACAGAGACCAAGAGACCCAGTACTTC
TRBV9	TRBJ1-4	.	.	CASSVGSQVGEKLFF	TGTGCCAGCAGCGTAGGATCGCAGGTTGGAGAAAAACTGTTTTTT
TRBV7-6	TRBJ2-7	TRBD2	.	CASSRLAGGPGEQYF	TGTGCCAGCAGCCGACTAGCGGGGGGGCCGGGCGAGCAGTACTTC
TRBV2	TRBJ2-7	.	.	CASRQAGNSYEQYF	TGTGCCAGCAGACAAGCGGGCAACTCCTACGAGCAGTACTTC
TRBV5-4	TRBJ2-7	.	few	CASSSGPAALEQYF	TGTGCCAGCAGCTCCGGTCCGGCCGCGCTAGAGCAGTACTTC
TRBV7-8	TRBJ2-7	.	.	CASSLWDTEQYF	TGTGCCAGCAGCTTATGGGATACGGAGCAGTACTTC
TRBV18	TRBJ2-7	.	.	CASSPPVGTTYEQYF	TGTGCCAGCTCACCACCTGTGGGGACAACCTACGAGCAGTACTTC
TRBV5-1	TRBJ1-2	.	once	CARKTYGYTF	TGCGCCAGGAAGACTTATGGCTACACCTTC
TRBV7-2	TRBJ2-5	TRBD2	.	CASSRGGAGETQYF	TGTGCCAGCAGCCGCGGGGGGGCAGGAGAGACCCAGTACTTC
TRBV5-1	TRBJ1-1	.	.	CASSLRGTEAFF	TGCGCCAGCAGCTTGCGGGGCACTGAAGCTTTCTTT
TRBV6-1	TRBJ2-1	TRBD2	.	CASSALAGAVLGEQFF	TGTGCCAGCAGTGCACTAGCGGGAGCAGTGTTGGGTGAGCAGTTCTTC
TRBV7-9	TRBJ2-2	.	.	CASSLVVGVNTGELFF	TGTGCCAGCAGCTTAGTTGTTGGGGTGAACACCGGGGAGCTGTTTTTT
TRBV19	TRBJ1-1	.	few	CASTHIDAPPAEAFF	TGTGCCAGTACCCACATTGACGCTCCGCCCGCTGAAGCTTTCTTT
TRBV28	TRBJ1-1	.	.	CASSLSGTSGRWNTEAFF	TGTGCCAGCAGTTTATCGGGGACAAGCGGACGTTGGAACACTGAAGCTTTCTTT
TRBV4-1	TRBJ2-5	TRBD2	.	CASSRTRGETQYF	TGCGCCAGCAGTCGGACTAGAGGTGAGACCCAGTACTTC
TRBV7-2	TRBJ2-3	TRBD2	.	CASGRGASGDTDTQYF	TGTGCCAGCGGCAGGGGGGCTAGCGGGGACACAGATACGCAGTATTTT
TRBV10-3	TRBJ1-1	.	.	CAISGGDEAFF	TGTGCCATCAGTGGGGGGGATGAAGCTTTCTTT
TRBV7-2	TRBJ1-4	.	.	CASSQQPTNEKLFF	TGTGCCAGCAGCCAACAGCCAACTAATGAAAAACTGTTTTTT
TRBV4-3	TRBJ2-1	TRBD2	.	CASSQVEAGGPEQFF	TGCGCCAGCAGCCAAGTTGAAGCGGGGGGGCCGGAGCAGTTCTTC
TRBV5-4	TRBJ1-6	.	.	CASSVGPGSSPLHF	TGTGCCAGCAGCGTGGGACCGGGGTCTTCACCCCTCCACTTT
TRBV27	TRBJ2-1	TRBD1	.	CASTLDRGAEQFF	TGTGCCAGCACCCTCGACAGGGGGGCTGAGCAGTTCTTC
TRBV2	TRBJ1-5	TRBD1	.	CASEPGQGQHNQPQHF	TGTGCCAGCGAACCGGGACAGGGTCAGCACAATCAGCCCCAGCATTTT
TRBV28	TRBJ2-5	.	.	CASSTPLPETQYF	TGTGCCAGCAGTACCCCCTTGCCGGAGACCCAGTACTTC
TRBV7-3	TRBJ2-2	TRBD2	once	CASSQRGEEYANTGELFF	TGTGCCAGCAGCCAGCGGGGCGAGGAATACGCGAACACCGGGGAGCTGTTTTTT
TRBV7-8	TRBJ1-2	.	.	CASSLGTVTKPSHGYTF	TGTGCCAGCAGCTTAGGGACGGTTACTAAACCTTCGCATGGCTACACCTTC
TRBV7-9	TRBJ1-1	TRBD1	.	CASSLSSGGGLPEAFF	TGTGCCAGCAGCTTATCATCAGGGGGTGGACTCCCTGAAGCTTTCTTT